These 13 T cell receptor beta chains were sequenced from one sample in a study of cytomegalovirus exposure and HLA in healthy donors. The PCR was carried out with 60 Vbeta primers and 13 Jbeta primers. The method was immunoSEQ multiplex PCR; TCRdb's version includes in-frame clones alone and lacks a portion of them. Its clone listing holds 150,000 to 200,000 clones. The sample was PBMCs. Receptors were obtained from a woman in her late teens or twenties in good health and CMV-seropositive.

The CDR3 nucleotides read TGTGCCAGCAGCTTGGAGGCTAGCGGGAGCGGGGGGGAGACCCAGTACTTC. Translated: CASSLEASGSGGETQYF. V and J are TRBV5-4 and TRBJ2-5, with 10 bases lining up with TRBD2. The CDR3 is 17 amino acids. Germline CDR1 SGHNT, CDR2 YYREEE (reference sequence). The ends lost 0 bases at V and 5 bases at J; junction bases unmatched: 10.

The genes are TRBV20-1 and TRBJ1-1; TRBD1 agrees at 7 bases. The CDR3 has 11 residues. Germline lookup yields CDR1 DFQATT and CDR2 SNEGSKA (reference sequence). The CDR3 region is CRATGDTEAFF. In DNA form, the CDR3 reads TGCAGGGCCACAGGGGACACTGAAGCTTTCTTT.

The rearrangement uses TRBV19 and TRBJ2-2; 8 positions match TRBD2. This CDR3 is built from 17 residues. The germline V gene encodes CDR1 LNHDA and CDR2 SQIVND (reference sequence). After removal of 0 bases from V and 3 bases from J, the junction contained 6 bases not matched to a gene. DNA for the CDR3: TGTGCCAGTAGTATAGATGAACTAGCGGAATACACCGGGGAGCTGTTTTTT. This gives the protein CASSIDELAEYTGELFF.

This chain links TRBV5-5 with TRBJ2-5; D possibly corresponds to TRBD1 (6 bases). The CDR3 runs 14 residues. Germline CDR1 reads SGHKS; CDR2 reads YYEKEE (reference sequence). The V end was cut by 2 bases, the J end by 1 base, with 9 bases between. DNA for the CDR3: TGTGCCAGCAGCTTTGGGGGCGTCCAAGAGACCCAGTACTTC. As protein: CASSFGGVQETQYF.

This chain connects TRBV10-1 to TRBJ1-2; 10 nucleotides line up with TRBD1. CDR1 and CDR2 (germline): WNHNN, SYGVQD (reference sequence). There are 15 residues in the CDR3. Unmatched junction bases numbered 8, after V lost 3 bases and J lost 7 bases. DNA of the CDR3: TGCGCCAGCAGTGACTCCGGGACAGGGGTTGGTGGCTACACCTTC. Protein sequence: CASSDSGTGVGGYTF.

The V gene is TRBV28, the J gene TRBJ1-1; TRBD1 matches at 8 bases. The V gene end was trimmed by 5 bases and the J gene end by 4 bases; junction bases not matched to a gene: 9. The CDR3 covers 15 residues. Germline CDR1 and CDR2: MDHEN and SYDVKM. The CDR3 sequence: CASSPDRGRATEAFF. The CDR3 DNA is TGTGCCAGCAGTCCAGACAGGGGAAGGGCCACTGAAGCTTTCTTT.

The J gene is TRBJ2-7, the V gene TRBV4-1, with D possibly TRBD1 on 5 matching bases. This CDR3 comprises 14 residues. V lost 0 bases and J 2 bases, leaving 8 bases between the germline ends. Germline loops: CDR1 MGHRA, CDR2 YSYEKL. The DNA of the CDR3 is TGCGCCAGCAGCCAAGATCGACAGACCTACGAGCAGTACTTC. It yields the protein CASSQDRQTYEQYF.

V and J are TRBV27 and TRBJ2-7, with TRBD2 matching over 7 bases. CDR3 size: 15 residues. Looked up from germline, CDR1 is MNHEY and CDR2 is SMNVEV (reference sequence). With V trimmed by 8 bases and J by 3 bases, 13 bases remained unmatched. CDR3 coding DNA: TGTGCCAGCGCTAGCGGAGGTCAAAAGGACTACGAGCAGTACTTC. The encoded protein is CASASGGQKDYEQYF.

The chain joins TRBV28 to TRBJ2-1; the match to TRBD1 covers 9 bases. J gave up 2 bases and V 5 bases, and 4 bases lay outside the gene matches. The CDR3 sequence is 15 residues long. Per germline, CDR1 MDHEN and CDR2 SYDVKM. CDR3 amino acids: CASSPTGGPYNEQFF. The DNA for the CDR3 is TGTGCCAGCAGTCCGACAGGGGGTCCCTACAATGAGCAGTTCTTC.

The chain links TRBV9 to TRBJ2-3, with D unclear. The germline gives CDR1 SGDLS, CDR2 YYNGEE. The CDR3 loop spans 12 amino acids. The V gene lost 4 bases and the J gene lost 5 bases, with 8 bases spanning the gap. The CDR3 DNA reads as TGTGCCAGCAGCATGGTCAGAGATACGCAGTATTTT. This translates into CASSMVRDTQYF.

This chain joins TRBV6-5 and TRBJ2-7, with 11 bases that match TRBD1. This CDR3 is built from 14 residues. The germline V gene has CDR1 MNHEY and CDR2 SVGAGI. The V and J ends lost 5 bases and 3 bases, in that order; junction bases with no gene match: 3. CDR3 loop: CASSRTGGNYEQYF. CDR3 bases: TGTGCCAGCAGTCGGACAGGGGGCAACTACGAGCAGTACTTC.

DNA for the CDR3: TGTGCCAGCACTATCGACAGGATAAATGGCTACACCTTC. This translates into CASTIDRINGYTF. This chain joins TRBV7-2 and TRBJ1-2; tentative D call: TRBD1 (6 bases). Trimming stripped 7 bases from V and 6 bases from J, with 15 bases between. This CDR3 is 13 amino acids long. CDR1 is SGHTA, CDR2 FQGNSA, per germline.

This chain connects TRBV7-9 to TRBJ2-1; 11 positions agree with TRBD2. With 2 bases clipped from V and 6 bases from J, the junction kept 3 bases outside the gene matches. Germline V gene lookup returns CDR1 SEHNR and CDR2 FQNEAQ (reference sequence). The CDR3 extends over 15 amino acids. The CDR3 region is CASSLRLAGPNEQFF. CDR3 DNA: TGTGCCAGCAGCTTAAGACTAGCGGGGCCCAATGAGCAGTTCTTC.